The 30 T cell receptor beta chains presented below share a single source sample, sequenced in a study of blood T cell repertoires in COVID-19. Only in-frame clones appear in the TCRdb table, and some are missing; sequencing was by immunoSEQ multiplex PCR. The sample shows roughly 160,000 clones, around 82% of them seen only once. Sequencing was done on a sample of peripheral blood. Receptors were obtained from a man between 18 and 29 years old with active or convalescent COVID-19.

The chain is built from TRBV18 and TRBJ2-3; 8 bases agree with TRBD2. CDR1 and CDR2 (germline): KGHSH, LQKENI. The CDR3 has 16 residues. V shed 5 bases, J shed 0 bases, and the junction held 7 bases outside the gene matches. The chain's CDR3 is CASSTTSGPSTDTQYF. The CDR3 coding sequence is TGTGCCAGCTCAACCACTAGCGGCCCAAGCACAGATACGCAGTATTTT.

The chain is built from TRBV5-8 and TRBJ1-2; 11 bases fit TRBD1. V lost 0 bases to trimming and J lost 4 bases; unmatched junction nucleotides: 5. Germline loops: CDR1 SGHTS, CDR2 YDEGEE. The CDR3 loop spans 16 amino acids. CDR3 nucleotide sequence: TGTGCCAGCAGCTTGGGGACAGGGGGCGCAGGCTATGGCTACACCTTC. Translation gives CASSLGTGGAGYGYTF.

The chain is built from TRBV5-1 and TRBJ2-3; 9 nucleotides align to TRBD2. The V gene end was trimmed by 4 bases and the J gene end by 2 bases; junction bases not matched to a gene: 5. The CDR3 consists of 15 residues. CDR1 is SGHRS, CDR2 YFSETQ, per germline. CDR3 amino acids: CASSAGLALTDTQYF. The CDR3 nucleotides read TGCGCCAGCAGCGCGGGACTAGCACTCACAGATACGCAGTATTTT.

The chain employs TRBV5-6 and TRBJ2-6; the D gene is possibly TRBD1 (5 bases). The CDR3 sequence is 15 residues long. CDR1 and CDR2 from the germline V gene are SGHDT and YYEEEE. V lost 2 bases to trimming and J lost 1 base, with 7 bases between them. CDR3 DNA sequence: TGTGCCAGCAGCTTTCAGGGTTCTGGGGCCAACGTCCTGACTTTC. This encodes CASSFQGSGANVLTF.

The CDR3 reads CASSPVQGVTEAFF. The CDR3 bases are TGTGCCAGCAGTCCTGTACAGGGAGTCACTGAAGCTTTCTTT. V is TRBV6-5 and J is TRBJ1-1, with D tentatively TRBD1 (6 bases). Germline CDR1 MNHEY, CDR2 SVGAGI. The CDR3 covers 14 residues. V was clipped by 5 bases and J by 4 bases, with 14 bases between them.

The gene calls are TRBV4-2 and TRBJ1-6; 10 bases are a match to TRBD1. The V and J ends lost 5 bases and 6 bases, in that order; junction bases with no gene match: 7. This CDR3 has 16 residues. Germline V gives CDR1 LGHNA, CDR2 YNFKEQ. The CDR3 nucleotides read TGTGCCAGCAGCAACCGACAGGGGGCTTCTAATTCACCCCTCCACTTT. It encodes CASSNRQGASNSPLHF.

The DNA of the CDR3 is TGTGCCAGCAGTTCATCGGGAGGTTTGCAGCCCCAGCATTTT. It is translated as CASSSSGGLQPQHF. The chain couples TRBV28 to TRBJ1-5, with no clear D. Trimming took 4 bases from V and 7 from J, leaving 14 bases between them. This CDR3 comprises 14 residues. Germline-derived CDR1 and CDR2 are MDHEN and SYDVKM. Filled out from reference TRBV28 and TRBJ1-5, the complete variable domain reads DVKVTQSSRYLVKRTGEKVFLECVQDMDHENMFWYRQDPGLGLRLIYFSYDVKMKEKGDIPEGYSVSREKKERFSLILESASTNQTSMYLCASSSSGGLQPQHFGDGTRLSIL.

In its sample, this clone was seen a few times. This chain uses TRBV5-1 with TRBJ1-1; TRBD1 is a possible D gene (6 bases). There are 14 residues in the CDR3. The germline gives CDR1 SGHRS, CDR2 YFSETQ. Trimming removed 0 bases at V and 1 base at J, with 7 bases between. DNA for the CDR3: TGCGCCAGCAGCTTGGTACAGGGGAACACTGAAGCTTTCTTT. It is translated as CASSLVQGNTEAFF.

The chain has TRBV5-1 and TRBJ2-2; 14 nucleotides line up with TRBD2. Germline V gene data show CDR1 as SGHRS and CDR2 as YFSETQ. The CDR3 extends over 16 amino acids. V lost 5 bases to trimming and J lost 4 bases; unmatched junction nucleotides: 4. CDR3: CASRRLAGGPTGELFF. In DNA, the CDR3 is TGCGCCAGCAGGAGACTAGCGGGAGGGCCCACCGGGGAGCTGTTTTTT.

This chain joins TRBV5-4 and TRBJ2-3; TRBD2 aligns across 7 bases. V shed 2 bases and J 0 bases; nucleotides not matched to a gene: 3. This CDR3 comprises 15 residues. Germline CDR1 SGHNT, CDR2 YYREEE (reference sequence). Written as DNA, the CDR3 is TGTGCCAGCAGCTTAAGCGGGGCTAGCACAGATACGCAGTATTTT. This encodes CASSLSGASTDTQYF. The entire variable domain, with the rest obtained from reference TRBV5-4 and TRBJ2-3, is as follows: ETGVTQSPTHLIKTRGQQVTLRCSSQSGHNTVSWYQQALGQGPQFIFQYYREEENGRGNFPPRFSGLQFPNYSSELNVNALELDDSALYLCASSLSGASTDTQYFGPGTRLTVL.

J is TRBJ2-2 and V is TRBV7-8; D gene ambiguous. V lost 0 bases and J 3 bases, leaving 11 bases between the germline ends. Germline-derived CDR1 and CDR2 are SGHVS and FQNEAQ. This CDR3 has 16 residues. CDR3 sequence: CASSLAALKYTGELFF. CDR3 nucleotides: TGTGCCAGCAGCTTAGCGGCCCTTAAATACACCGGGGAGCTGTTTTTT. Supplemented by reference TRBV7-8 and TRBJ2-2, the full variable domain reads GAGVSQSPRYKVAKRGQDVALRCDPISGHVSLFWYQQALGQGPEFLTYFQNEAQLDKSGLPSDRFFAERPEGSVSTLKIQRTQQEDSAVYLCASSLAALKYTGELFFGEGSRLTVL.

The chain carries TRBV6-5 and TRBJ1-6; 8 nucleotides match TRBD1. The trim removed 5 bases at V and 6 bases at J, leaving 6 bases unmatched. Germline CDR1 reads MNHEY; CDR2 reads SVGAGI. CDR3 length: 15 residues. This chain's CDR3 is CASSRQGSGNSPLHF. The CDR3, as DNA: TGTGCCAGCAGTAGACAGGGGAGCGGTAATTCACCCCTCCACTTT.

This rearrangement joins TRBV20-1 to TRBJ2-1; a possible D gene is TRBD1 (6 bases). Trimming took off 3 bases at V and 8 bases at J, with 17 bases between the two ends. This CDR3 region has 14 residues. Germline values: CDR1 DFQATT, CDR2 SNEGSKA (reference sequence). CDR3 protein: CSASGLGAIDEQFF. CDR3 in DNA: TGCAGTGCTAGTGGGCTGGGGGCGATTGATGAGCAGTTCTTC.

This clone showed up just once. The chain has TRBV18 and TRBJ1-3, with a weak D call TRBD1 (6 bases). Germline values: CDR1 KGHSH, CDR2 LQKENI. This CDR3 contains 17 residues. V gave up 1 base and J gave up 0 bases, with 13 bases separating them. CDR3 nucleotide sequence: TGTGCCAGCTCACCACTTAGACGGACAGACTCTGGAAACACCATATATTTT. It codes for CASSPLRRTDSGNTIYF.

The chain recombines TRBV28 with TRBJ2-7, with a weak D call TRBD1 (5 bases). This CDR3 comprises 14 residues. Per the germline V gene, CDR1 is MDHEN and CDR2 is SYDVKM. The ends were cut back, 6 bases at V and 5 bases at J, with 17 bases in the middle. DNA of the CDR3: TGTGCCAGCAGGTCCCCAGGGTCTGTAAACGAGCAGTACTTC. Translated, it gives CASRSPGSVNEQYF.

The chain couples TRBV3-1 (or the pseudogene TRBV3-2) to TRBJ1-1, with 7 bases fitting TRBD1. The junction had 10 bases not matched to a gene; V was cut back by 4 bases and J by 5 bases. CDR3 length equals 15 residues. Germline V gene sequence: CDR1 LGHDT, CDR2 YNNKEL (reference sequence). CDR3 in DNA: TGTGCCAGCAGCCCCCAAAGTGACAGGGTGACTGAAGCTTTCTTT. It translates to CASSPQSDRVTEAFF.

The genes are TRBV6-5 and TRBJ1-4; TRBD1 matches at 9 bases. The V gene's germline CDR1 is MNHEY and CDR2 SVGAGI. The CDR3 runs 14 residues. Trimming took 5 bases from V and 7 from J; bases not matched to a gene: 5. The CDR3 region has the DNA TGTGCCAGCAGTCTGGACAGGGGTGGTGAAAAACTGTTTTTT. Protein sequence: CASSLDRGGEKLFF.

The CDR3 nucleotides are TGCGCCAGCAGCCCTGGACAGGGCAGGGGAAACACCATATATTTT. It specifies CASSPGQGRGNTIYF. The V and J genes are TRBV5-1 and TRBJ1-3, with 8 bases identical to TRBD1. V was pared by 4 bases and J by 4 bases, with 7 bases of the junction left unmatched. CDR3 length equals 15 residues. Germline V gene lookup returns CDR1 SGHRS and CDR2 YFSETQ.

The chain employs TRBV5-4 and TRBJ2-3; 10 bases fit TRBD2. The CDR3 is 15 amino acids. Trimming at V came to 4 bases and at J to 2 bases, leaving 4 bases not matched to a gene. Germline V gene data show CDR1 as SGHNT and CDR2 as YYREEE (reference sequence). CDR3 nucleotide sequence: TGTGCCAGCAGCGAGGGACTAGCGATCACAGATACGCAGTATTTT. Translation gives CASSEGLAITDTQYF.

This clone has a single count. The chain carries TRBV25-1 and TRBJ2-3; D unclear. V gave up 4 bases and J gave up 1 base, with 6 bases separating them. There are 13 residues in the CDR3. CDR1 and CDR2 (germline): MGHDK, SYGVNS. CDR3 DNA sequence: TGTGCCAGCAGTGGTACAGGCACAGATACGCAGTATTTT. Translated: CASSGTGTDTQYF.

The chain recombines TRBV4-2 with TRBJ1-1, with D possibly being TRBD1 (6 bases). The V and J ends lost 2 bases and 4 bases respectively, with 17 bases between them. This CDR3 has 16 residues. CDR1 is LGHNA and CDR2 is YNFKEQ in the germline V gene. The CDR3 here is CASSQQTGGQFTEAFF. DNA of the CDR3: TGTGCCAGCAGCCAACAAACCGGAGGACAGTTCACTGAAGCTTTCTTT.

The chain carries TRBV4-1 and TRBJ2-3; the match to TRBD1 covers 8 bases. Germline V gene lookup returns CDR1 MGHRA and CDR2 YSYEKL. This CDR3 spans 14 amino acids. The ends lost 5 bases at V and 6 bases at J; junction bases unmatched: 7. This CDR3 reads CASSSGGAGDTQYF. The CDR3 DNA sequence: TGCGCCAGCAGCTCAGGGGGCGCGGGGGATACGCAGTATTTT.

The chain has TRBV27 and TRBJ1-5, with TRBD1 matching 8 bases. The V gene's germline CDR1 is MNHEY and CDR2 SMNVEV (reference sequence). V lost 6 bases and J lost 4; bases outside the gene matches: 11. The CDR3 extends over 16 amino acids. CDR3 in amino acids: CASSSTGVGQNQPQHF. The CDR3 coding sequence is TGTGCCAGCAGCTCGACAGGGGTGGGGCAAAATCAGCCCCAGCATTTT.

The CDR3 nucleotides read TGTGCCACCAGCAGAGATCTTCCTGGAAACACCATATATTTT. Amino acids: CATSRDLPGNTIYF. This chain joins TRBV15 and TRBJ1-3; D gene unclear. The V end lost 0 bases, the J end lost 2 bases, and 5 bases lay between the germline ends. CDR3 size: 14 residues. The germline CDR1 and CDR2 sequences are LNHNV and YYDKDF (reference sequence).

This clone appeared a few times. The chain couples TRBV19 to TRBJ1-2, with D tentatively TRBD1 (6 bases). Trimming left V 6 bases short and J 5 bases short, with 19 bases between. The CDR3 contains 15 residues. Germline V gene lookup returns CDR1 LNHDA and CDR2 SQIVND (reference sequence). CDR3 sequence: CASSPYVRGKYGYTF. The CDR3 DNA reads TGTGCCAGTAGCCCTTACGTTAGGGGGAAGTATGGCTACACCTTC. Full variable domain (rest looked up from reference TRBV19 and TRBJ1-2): DGGITQSPKYLFRKEGQNVTLSCEQNLNHDAMYWYRQDPGQGLRLIYYSQIVNDFQKGDIAEGYSVSREKKESFPLTVTSAQKNPTAFYLCASSPYVRGKYGYTFGSGTRLTVV.

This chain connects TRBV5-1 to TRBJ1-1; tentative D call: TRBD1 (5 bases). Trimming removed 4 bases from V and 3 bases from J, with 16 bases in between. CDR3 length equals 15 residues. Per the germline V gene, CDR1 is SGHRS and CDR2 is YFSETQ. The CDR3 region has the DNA TGCGCCAGCAGCCCGCTGGGGGGGGTGGACACTGAAGCTTTCTTT. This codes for CASSPLGGVDTEAFF.

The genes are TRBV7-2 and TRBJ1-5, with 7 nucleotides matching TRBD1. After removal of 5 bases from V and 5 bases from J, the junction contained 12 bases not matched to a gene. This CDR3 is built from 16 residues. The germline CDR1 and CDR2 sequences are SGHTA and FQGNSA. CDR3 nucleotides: TGTGCCAGCAGCGACAGCCGGGACAGTAGTTATCAGCCCCAGCATTTT. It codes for CASSDSRDSSYQPQHF.

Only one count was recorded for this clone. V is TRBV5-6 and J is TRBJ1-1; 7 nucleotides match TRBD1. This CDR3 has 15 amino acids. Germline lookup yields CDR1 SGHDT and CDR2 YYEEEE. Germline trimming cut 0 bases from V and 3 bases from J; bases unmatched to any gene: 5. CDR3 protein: CASSLAGGGDTEAFF. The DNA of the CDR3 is TGTGCCAGCAGCTTGGCAGGGGGTGGGGACACTGAAGCTTTCTTT.

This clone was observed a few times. CDR3 DNA sequence: TGTGCCAGCAGTGAATCGGACAGGGCCCGGACCGGGGAGCTGTTTTTT. It yields the protein CASSESDRARTGELFF. The genes are TRBV25-1 and TRBJ2-2, with TRBD1 matching over 8 bases. The CDR3 is 16 amino acids. V was clipped by 1 base and J by 5 bases; unmatched bases: 6. The germline V gene has CDR1 MGHDK and CDR2 SYGVNS.

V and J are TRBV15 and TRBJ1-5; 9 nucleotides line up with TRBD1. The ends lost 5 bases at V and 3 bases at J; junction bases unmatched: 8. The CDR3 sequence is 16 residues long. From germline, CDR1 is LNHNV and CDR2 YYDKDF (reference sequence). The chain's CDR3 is CATSHGGQGNNQPQHF. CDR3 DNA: TGTGCCACCAGCCACGGGGGACAGGGAAACAATCAGCCCCAGCATTTT. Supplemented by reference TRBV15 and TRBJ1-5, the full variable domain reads DAMVIQNPRYQVTQFGKPVTLSCSQTLNHNVMYWYQQKSSQAPKLLFHYYDKDFNNEADTPDNFQSRRPNTSFCFLDIRSPGLGDTAMYLCATSHGGQGNNQPQHFGDGTRLSIL.